These 17 T cell receptor beta chains came from one sample sequenced in a study of shared clonotypes between healthy human individuals (dated by TCRdb to 2019 to 2021). CD8 naive samples were obtained by positive selection for CCR7 among CD45RO-negative cells, yielding a CD45RA+CCR7+ population from which TemRA cells were excluded. Library generation was performed with the immunoSEQ multiplex PCR assay. The table comes from immuneACCESS by way of TCRdb, which keeps in-frame sequences with V and J called. Part of the clones is missing from these tables; in studies checked, under half for an unresolved V gene and the rest for unknown reasons. The sample includes some 2.1 million clones, with 93% observed a single time. Around 1.7% of the sample lies in the top ten. Input material: naive CD8+ T cells from PBMCs. According to the study, the label for this sample's cell subset or site signals: CD45RA+CCR7+. The receptors come from a man between 18 and 35 years old in good health. Some clones in this sample may be carry-over from other donors' samples.

V gene TRBV5-1 combines with J gene TRBJ2-5, with 8 bases lining up with TRBD2. The germline CDR1 and CDR2 sequences are SGHRS and YFSETQ. This CDR3 comprises 15 residues. J gave up 2 bases and V 0 bases, and 3 bases lay outside the gene matches. Here the CDR3 reads CASSLGGLGQETQYF. The CDR3 DNA follows: TGCGCCAGCAGCTTGGGGGGACTAGGACAAGAGACCCAGTACTTC.

The V call is TRBV9, the J call TRBJ1-1, with D uncertain. Per germline, CDR1 SGDLS and CDR2 YYNGEE. Trimming cost V 0 bases and J 1 base, with 10 bases left between them. This CDR3 has 15 residues. DNA for the CDR3: TGTGCCAGCAGCGTAGAAATGACTCCGAACACTGAAGCTTTCTTT. Translation gives CASSVEMTPNTEAFF.

The chain uses TRBV27 and TRBJ2-2; 7 bases are a match to TRBD1. J gave up 4 bases and V 6 bases, and 5 bases lay outside the gene matches. The CDR3 is 14 amino acids. CDR1 and CDR2 (germline): MNHEY, SMNVEV (reference sequence). In nucleotides, the CDR3 is TGTGCCAGCAGATACAGGGGTGGCACCGGGGAGCTGTTTTTT. It translates to CASRYRGGTGELFF.

This chain uses TRBV7-6 with TRBJ1-4; TRBD1 is a possible D gene (5 bases). Germline V CDR1 and CDR2: SGHVS, FNYEAQ. The ends were cut back, 5 bases at V and 8 bases at J, with 18 bases in the middle. This CDR3 is built from 15 residues. The CDR3 here is CASSPNGGVGEKLFF. CDR3 coding DNA: TGTGCCAGCAGCCCCAACGGGGGGGTTGGCGAAAAACTGTTTTTT.

This clone was detected only once. The rearrangement links TRBV11-3 to TRBJ2-1, with TRBD2 matching 10 bases. The trim removed 1 base at V and 8 bases at J, leaving 8 bases unmatched. The germline V gene encodes CDR1 SGHNT and CDR2 YENEEA. CDR3 length: 16 residues. CDR3 bases: TGTGCCAGCAGCTTAGGGCTAGCGGGAGTGGTGGATGAGCAGTTCTTC. Translated: CASSLGLAGVVDEQFF.

The chain couples TRBV29-1 to TRBJ1-2; no definite D call. The germline V gene encodes CDR1 SQVTM and CDR2 ANQGSEA. This CDR3 region has 13 residues. V was clipped by 6 bases and J by 5 bases, with 16 bases between them. CDR3 sequence: CSVRQEPWYGYTF. The CDR3 region has the DNA TGCAGCGTCCGTCAGGAGCCGTGGTATGGCTACACCTTC.

The chain carries TRBV6-5 and TRBJ2-1, with 9 positions matching TRBD2. Trimming removed 2 bases from V and 6 bases from J; junction bases left unmatched: 8. The CDR3 is 16 amino acids. Germline CDR1 and CDR2: MNHEY and SVGAGI. CDR3 protein: CASSYRGVAGVNEQFF. The CDR3, as DNA: TGTGCCAGCAGTTACAGGGGGGTAGCGGGAGTCAATGAGCAGTTCTTC.

The chain recombines TRBV29-1 with TRBJ2-3, with D possibly matching TRBD2 (5 bases). The CDR3 length is 14 residues. Germline assignment: CDR1 SQVTM and CDR2 ANQGSEA. The ends were cut back, 2 bases at V and 6 bases at J, with 15 bases in the middle. This chain's CDR3 is CSVEYGDAVDTQYF. In DNA form, the CDR3 reads TGCAGCGTTGAATACGGGGATGCCGTGGATACGCAGTATTTT.

The chain is built from TRBV9 and TRBJ2-1, with TRBD1 as a possible D gene (6 bases). With 4 bases removed from V and 8 bases from J, the gap between germline ends came to 13 bases. The CDR3 totals 13 residues. CDR1 and CDR2 from the germline V gene are SGDLS and YYNGEE. CDR3 loop: CASSTQGTYEQFF. As DNA, the CDR3 is TGTGCCAGCAGCACACAGGGTACCTATGAGCAGTTCTTC.

The chain has TRBV19 and TRBJ2-3; the D gene is possibly TRBD1 (7 bases). The CDR3 is made up of 16 amino acids. Looked up from germline, CDR1 is LNHDA and CDR2 is SQIVND (reference sequence). Trimming took 5 bases from V and 2 from J, leaving 17 bases between them. The CDR3 reads CASSHFRGEYTDTQYF. CDR3 nucleotides: TGTGCCAGTAGTCACTTCAGGGGGGAGTACACAGATACGCAGTATTTT.

This chain links TRBV13 with TRBJ2-2; 7 bases agree with TRBD1. V lost 4 bases and J lost 6; bases outside the gene matches: 8. The CDR3 is made up of 15 amino acids. CDR1 is PRHDT and CDR2 is FYEKMQ in the germline V gene (reference sequence). The DNA for the CDR3 is TGTGCCAGCAGCTCTCGGGGACAGATCGCCGGGGAGCTGTTTTTT. It codes for CASSSRGQIAGELFF.

This chain links TRBV30 with TRBJ2-7; no reliable D call. The CDR3 consists of 13 residues. V lost 0 bases, J lost 2 bases, and 8 bases lay in between. Per germline, CDR1 GTSNPN and CDR2 SVGIG (reference sequence). The CDR3 reads CAWSVSWAYEQYF. The CDR3 nucleotides are TGTGCCTGGAGTGTTAGTTGGGCCTACGAGCAGTACTTC. Drawing the rest from reference TRBV30 and TRBJ2-7, the complete variable domain is SQTIHQWPATLVQPVGSPLSLECTVEGTSNPNLYWYRQAAGRGLQLLFYSVGIGQISSEVPQNLSASRPQDRQFILSSKKLLLSDSGFYLCAWSVSWAYEQYFGPGTRLTVT.

The chain links TRBV25-1 to TRBJ2-7; D is undetermined. The V end lost 6 bases, the J end lost 2 bases, and 8 bases lay between the germline ends. CDR3 size: 12 residues. The germline gives CDR1 MGHDK, CDR2 SYGVNS. The DNA for the CDR3 is TGTGCCAGCAGGGGCGACACCTACGAGCAGTACTTC. This translates into CASRGDTYEQYF.

As concerns this clone: Distinct nucleotide sequences in the sample also encode this CDR3. The CDR3 coding sequence is TGTGCCAGCAGTTACTCCAACACCGGGGAGCTGTTTTTT. Encoded protein: CASSYSNTGELFF. This rearrangement joins TRBV6-5 to TRBJ2-2; D ambiguous. This CDR3 region has 13 residues. The ends were cut back, 0 bases at V and 2 bases at J, with 1 base in the middle. The germline V gene encodes CDR1 MNHEY and CDR2 SVGAGI.

The V call is TRBV29-1, the J call TRBJ2-7; TRBD2 agrees at 9 bases. The germline V gene has CDR1 SQVTM and CDR2 ANQGSEA. The J segment lost 2 bases and the V segment lost 6 bases, leaving 5 bases of the junction unmatched. CDR3 length equals 13 residues. The CDR3 DNA reads as TGCAGCGTCTTAGCGGGAGCCACCTACGAGCAGTACTTC. This sequence encodes CSVLAGATYEQYF.

V gene TRBV30 combines with J gene TRBJ1-2; the D gene is possibly TRBD1 (6 bases). This CDR3 has 12 residues. Germline loops: CDR1 GTSNPN, CDR2 SVGIG (reference sequence). Trimming stripped 5 bases from V and 7 bases from J, with 14 bases between. As DNA, the CDR3 is TGTGCCTGGGACGGAGGGGGAAGTGGCTACACCTTC. It encodes CAWDGGGSGYTF.

The V and J genes are TRBV27 and TRBJ2-7; 10 bases are a match to TRBD1. CDR3 length equals 15 residues. Looked up from germline, CDR1 is MNHEY and CDR2 is SMNVEV (reference sequence). Trimming took 5 bases from V and 3 from J; bases not matched to a gene: 7. The CDR3 DNA sequence: TGTGCCAGCAGTCCGAGGACAGGGGGAATCTACGAGCAGTACTTC. Amino acids: CASSPRTGGIYEQYF.